This T cell receptor (beta chain) was identified during a study of CD8 T cells in Susac syndrome. Random hexamers were used to reverse transcribe roughly 0.45 to 1 ug of RNA. TCRdb passed the immunoSEQ multiplex PCR reads through MiXCR, listing each CDR3 protein once. The table shows fewer than 150,000 distinct CDR3 sequences, with 95% occurring only once. The T cells that were sequenced for TCR beta were CD8+ and CD4+ cells from blood. This clonotype was seen only once. This sequence originates from a human donor with Susac syndrome. The sample comprised CD8+ T cells from PBMCs.

As DNA, the CDR3 is TGTGCCAGCAGTTTAAAGAGCGGGAGTCAGGCAGATACGCAGTATTTT. Translated, it gives CASSLKSGSQADTQYF. The chain uses TRBV27 and TRBJ2-3; TRBD2 matches at 8 bases. CDR1 is MNHEY and CDR2 is SMNVEV in the germline V gene (reference sequence). The CDR3 is 16 residues long. The V segment lost 2 bases and the J segment 4 bases; nucleotides outside the gene matches: 8.